Listed here are 7 T cell receptor beta chains from one sample, sequenced in a study of T cell changes during pregnancy in multiple sclerosis (dated by TCRdb to the late 2010s). The library came from the immunoSEQ multiplex PCR assay. As stored in TCRdb, this immuneACCESS dataset retains in-frame rearrangements with V and J assigned. A fraction of the clones does not appear; measured against another copy, unresolved V genes explain less than half of the discrepancy, and the remainder lacks a known reason. For this sample the table gives some 77,000 clones, of which 93% were detected only once. The top ten hold 2% to 3% of the sample. The sample in question was peripheral blood, obtained after pregnancy. These receptor sequences come from a female donor in good health, enrolled as a control in a pregnancy study.

This chain links TRBV7-2 with TRBJ2-7; 9 bases are a match to TRBD2. J was trimmed by 0 bases and V by 5 bases; bases with no gene match: 5. Germline V gene lookup returns CDR1 SGHTA and CDR2 FQGNSA. The CDR3 spans 15 residues. CDR3: CASSPAGGTSYEQYF. The CDR3 DNA is TGTGCCAGCAGCCCGGCGGGAGGGACCTCCTACGAGCAGTACTTC.

The rearrangement joins TRBV9 to TRBJ2-1; 11 bases match TRBD2. Germline trimming cut 0 bases from V and 5 bases from J; bases unmatched to any gene: 7. Germline-derived CDR1 and CDR2 are SGDLS and YYNGEE. The CDR3 has 17 residues. As DNA, the CDR3 is TGTGCCAGCAGCGTAGGATTAGCGGGGGGGCCCAACAATGAGCAGTTCTTC. Its translation is CASSVGLAGGPNNEQFF.

Notes on this clone: The same CDR3 arises from other DNA sequences in this sample as well. V gene TRBV28 combines with J gene TRBJ1-4; D remains ambiguous. This CDR3 has 13 amino acids. V was shortened by 7 bases and J by 0 bases, with 6 bases between the two germline ends. Germline CDR1 reads MDHEN; CDR2 reads SYDVKM. Here the CDR3 DNA reads TGTGCCAGCAACCCGGCAACTAATGAAAAACTGTTTTTT. Encoded protein: CASNPATNEKLFF.

The rearrangement uses TRBV7-3 and TRBJ2-1; TRBD2 aligns across 14 bases. CDR1 and CDR2 from the germline V gene are SGHTA and FQGTGA. The CDR3 sequence is 15 residues long. The V gene end was trimmed by 5 bases and the J gene end by 10 bases; junction bases not matched to a gene: 7. The DNA of the CDR3 is TGTGCCAGCAGCCCAGGGACTAGCGGGAGAGGGGAGCAGTTCTTC. Its translation is CASSPGTSGRGEQFF.

The V call is TRBV4-1, the J call TRBJ2-5; 10 bases match TRBD2. V lost 2 bases to trimming and J lost 7 bases; unmatched junction nucleotides: 10. Germline CDR1 MGHRA, CDR2 YSYEKL. The CDR3 covers 16 residues. CDR3 DNA: TGCGCCAGCAGCCAACCAATAGCGGGGGGAGGGAGGACCCAGTACTTC. It encodes CASSQPIAGGGRTQYF.

V gene TRBV19 combines with J gene TRBJ2-7; 7 bases fit TRBD1. Germline CDR1 and CDR2: LNHDA and SQIVND (reference sequence). The CDR3 runs 13 residues. J was trimmed by 3 bases and V by 5 bases; bases with no gene match: 4. CDR3 bases: TGTGCCAGTAGTCTGACAGGGCTCTACGAGCAGTACTTC. Translated: CASSLTGLYEQYF.

The chain has TRBV15 and TRBJ2-5; 9 nucleotides match TRBD2. CDR1 is LNHNV and CDR2 is YYDKDF in the germline V gene (reference sequence). This CDR3 region has 17 residues. J lost 2 bases, V lost 3 bases, and 10 bases had no gene match. The CDR3 loop reads CATSRGLSGRGQETQYF. In DNA, the CDR3 is TGTGCCACCAGCAGGGGTCTTAGCGGGAGAGGGCAAGAGACCCAGTACTTC.